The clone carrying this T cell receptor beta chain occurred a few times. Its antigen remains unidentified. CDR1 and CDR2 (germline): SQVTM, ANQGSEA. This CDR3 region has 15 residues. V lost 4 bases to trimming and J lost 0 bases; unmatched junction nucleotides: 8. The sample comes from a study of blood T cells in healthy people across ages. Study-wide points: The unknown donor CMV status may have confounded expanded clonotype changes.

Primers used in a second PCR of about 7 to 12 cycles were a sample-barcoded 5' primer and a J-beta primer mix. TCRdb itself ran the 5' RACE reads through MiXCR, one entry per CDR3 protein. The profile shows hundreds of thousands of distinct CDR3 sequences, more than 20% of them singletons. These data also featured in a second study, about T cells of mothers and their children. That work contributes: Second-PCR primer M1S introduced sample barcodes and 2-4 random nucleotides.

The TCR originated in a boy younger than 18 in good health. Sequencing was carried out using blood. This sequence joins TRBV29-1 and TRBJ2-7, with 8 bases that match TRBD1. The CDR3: CSVVGQAASSYEQYF. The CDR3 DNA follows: TGCAGCGTTGTGGGACAGGCTGCCAGCTCCTACGAGCAGTACTTC.